A single sample is the source of the 28 T cell receptor beta chains below, sequenced in a study of blood T cell repertoires in COVID-19 (dated by TCRdb to about 2020). The library was obtained by the immunoSEQ multiplex PCR assay. TCRdb took over this immuneACCESS table, retaining in-frame rearrangements with V and J assigned. Such tables are incomplete; in checked studies, under half of the missing clones stem from an unresolved V gene, and the remainder is unexplained. In this sample the table shows roughly 35,000 clones, approximately 90% of which occur a single time. Around 1.8% of the sample is taken by the ten largest. The sequenced material came from peripheral blood. The receptor set was obtained from a man in his fifties or sixties with active or convalescent COVID-19.

The chain couples TRBV9 to TRBJ2-1, with 7 bases matching TRBD1. Per the germline V gene, CDR1 is SGDLS and CDR2 is YYNGEE. V shed 0 bases, J shed 6 bases, and the junction held 3 bases outside the gene matches. This CDR3 spans 14 amino acids. CDR3 protein: CASSVGDRGNEQFF. The CDR3, as DNA: TGTGCCAGCAGCGTAGGGGACAGAGGCAATGAGCAGTTCTTC.

The genes are TRBV5-1 and TRBJ2-3; a possible D gene is TRBD2 (6 bases). The CDR3 contains 15 residues. Trimming shortened V by 4 bases and J by 2 bases, and 14 bases separated the two germline ends. The germline V gene encodes CDR1 SGHRS and CDR2 YFSETQ. CDR3 amino acids: CASSLNGGPTDTQYF. The CDR3 bases are TGCGCCAGCAGCCTAAACGGGGGACCCACAGATACGCAGTATTTT.

The genes are TRBV29-1 and TRBJ2-7; 11 nucleotides match TRBD1. V shed 5 bases and J 3 bases; nucleotides not matched to a gene: 3. The CDR3 is 13 residues long. CDR1 SQVTM and CDR2 ANQGSEA come from the germline V gene. DNA for the CDR3: TGCAGCGTTCTGGACAGGGGGCTCTACGAGCAGTACTTC. This sequence encodes CSVLDRGLYEQYF.

This chain connects TRBV3-1 (or the pseudogene TRBV3-2) to TRBJ2-7; D is ambiguous. This CDR3 spans 14 amino acids. The V and J ends lost 1 base and 0 bases respectively, with 7 bases between them. Per the germline V gene, CDR1 is LGHDT and CDR2 is YNNKEL (reference sequence). The CDR3 coding sequence is TGTGCCAGCAGCCAAGTATCGGGCTCCTACGAGCAGTACTTC. This gives the protein CASSQVSGSYEQYF.

The gene calls are TRBV19 and TRBJ2-3; D might be TRBD2 (6 bases). Deletions cut 5 bases from V and 2 bases from J, with 11 bases between. The CDR3 has 14 residues. In germline, CDR1 is LNHDA, CDR2 SQIVND (reference sequence). CDR3 region: CASSDLATTDTQYF. The CDR3 nucleotides read TGTGCCAGTAGTGACCTAGCGACCACAGATACGCAGTATTTT.

The rearrangement joins TRBV15 to TRBJ2-2, with TRBD1 identical over 11 bases. This CDR3 has 16 amino acids. With V trimmed by 0 bases and J by 6 bases, 3 bases remained unmatched. From germline, CDR1 is LNHNV and CDR2 YYDKDF (reference sequence). CDR3 sequence reads: CATSRDRDRGSGELFF. CDR3 DNA sequence: TGTGCCACCAGCAGAGATCGGGACAGGGGGTCCGGGGAGCTGTTTTTT.

The table lists this clone with a count of one. V is TRBV28 and J is TRBJ2-7; maybe TRBD1 (5 bases). This CDR3 contains 13 residues. Germline values: CDR1 MDHEN, CDR2 SYDVKM. The V gene lost 5 bases and the J gene lost 6 bases, with 14 bases spanning the gap. The CDR3 reads CASSILQVREQYF. For the CDR3, the DNA is TGTGCCAGCAGTATCCTACAGGTTCGCGAGCAGTACTTC.

The chain links TRBV7-2 to TRBJ2-7; D gene uncertain. Trimming stripped 2 bases from V and 4 bases from J, with 9 bases between. This CDR3 comprises 13 residues. Per germline, CDR1 SGHTA and CDR2 FQGNSA. DNA for the CDR3: TGTGCCAGCAGCTTAAAACTTGAATACGAGCAGTACTTC. As protein: CASSLKLEYEQYF.

The chain is built from TRBV19 and TRBJ1-2; D remains ambiguous. The germline gives CDR1 LNHDA, CDR2 SQIVND (reference sequence). V lost 8 bases to trimming and J lost 5 bases, with 12 bases between them. This CDR3 region has 12 residues. This CDR3 is CASSRHQYGYTF. The CDR3 DNA is TGTGCCAGTTCAAGACACCAGTATGGCTACACCTTC.

V gene TRBV6-2 or TRBV6-3 combines with J gene TRBJ2-7; 7 positions agree with TRBD2. J lost 1 base, V lost 5 bases, and 5 bases had no gene match. This CDR3 spans 14 amino acids. Germline V gene sequence: CDR1 MNHEY, CDR2 SVGEGT. CDR3 residues: CASSQLAPSYEQYF. CDR3 bases: TGTGCCAGCAGTCAACTAGCGCCTTCCTACGAGCAGTACTTC.

The CDR3 nucleotides are TGCGCCAGCGGGAGATTTAGCGGGATGAACACCGGGGAGCTGTTTTTT. It yields the protein CASGRFSGMNTGELFF. The V and J genes are TRBV4-1 and TRBJ2-2; TRBD2 agrees at 8 bases. J was trimmed by 1 base and V by 8 bases; bases with no gene match: 9. The V gene's germline CDR1 is MGHRA and CDR2 YSYEKL. This CDR3 spans 16 amino acids.

This clone was observed a few times. The chain recombines TRBV4-3 with TRBJ1-5; 9 bases fit TRBD1. CDR3 length equals 20 residues. Germline CDR1 reads LGHNA; CDR2 reads YSLEER. J gave up 0 bases and V 0 bases, and 12 bases lay outside the gene matches. The CDR3 region is CASSQEAGTGMAYSNQPQHF. For the CDR3, the DNA is TGCGCCAGCAGCCAAGAGGCCGGGACAGGGATGGCTTATAGCAATCAGCCCCAGCATTTT.

The chain recombines TRBV7-8 with TRBJ1-4; 7 nucleotides line up with TRBD1. This CDR3 is built from 14 residues. Germline loops: CDR1 SGHVS, CDR2 FQNEAQ. The J segment lost 3 bases and the V segment lost 5 bases, leaving 3 bases of the junction unmatched. CDR3 amino acids: CASSHGTANEKLFF. DNA of the CDR3: TGTGCCAGCAGCCACGGGACAGCTAATGAAAAACTGTTTTTT.

In nucleotides, the CDR3 is TGCGCCAGCAGCCAAGGGACTAGCGGGATTTACGAGCAGTACTTC. It encodes CASSQGTSGIYEQYF. V usage is TRBV4-1 and J usage is TRBJ2-7, with 12 bases matching TRBD2. CDR1 is MGHRA and CDR2 is YSYEKL in the germline V gene. V lost 1 base to trimming and J lost 4 bases; unmatched junction nucleotides: 2. The CDR3 runs 15 residues.

The chain combines TRBV4-3 with TRBJ2-1; 11 bases are a match to TRBD2. The CDR3 loop spans 16 amino acids. The J segment lost 5 bases and the V segment lost 4 bases, leaving 7 bases of the junction unmatched. Germline V gives CDR1 LGHNA, CDR2 YSLEER. CDR3 sequence reads: CASSRRVAGGNNEQFF. Written as DNA, the CDR3 is TGCGCCAGCAGCCGAAGGGTAGCGGGAGGGAACAATGAGCAGTTCTTC.

The CDR3 is CASSLAPRDPAFF. The CDR3 DNA reads TGCGCCAGCAGCTTGGCCCCCAGGGATCCGGCTTTCTTT. The V call is TRBV5-1, the J call TRBJ1-1, with D possibly TRBD1 on 5 matching bases. The CDR3 has 13 residues. CDR1 and CDR2 (germline): SGHRS, YFSETQ. The germline V and J ends were trimmed by 0 bases and 11 bases, with 14 bases remaining between them.

The V call is TRBV5-4, the J call TRBJ2-1; tentatively, D is TRBD2 (5 bases). CDR1 and CDR2 (germline): SGHNT, YYREEE (reference sequence). V gave up 4 bases and J gave up 9 bases, with 17 bases separating them. The CDR3 sequence is 14 residues long. CDR3 sequence (DNA): TGTGCCAGCAGCGGGAGTCGGATCATCCGTGAGCAGTTCTTC. Translation gives CASSGSRIIREQFF.

The genes are TRBV4-3 and TRBJ1-2, with D unresolved. Trimming took 3 bases from V and 7 from J, leaving 12 bases between them. The CDR3 runs to 13 residues. The V gene's germline CDR1 is LGHNA and CDR2 YSLEER. CDR3 region: CASSHPGLFGYTF. In DNA form, the CDR3 reads TGCGCCAGCAGCCATCCCGGACTGTTTGGCTACACCTTC.

This rearrangement joins TRBV5-4 to TRBJ2-7; 8 bases map to TRBD2. CDR3 length equals 12 residues. The J segment lost 7 bases and the V segment lost 1 base, leaving 1 base of the junction unmatched. Germline-derived CDR1 and CDR2 are SGHNT and YYREEE (reference sequence). The CDR3 coding sequence is TGTGCCAGCAGCTTGTTAGCGGGGGAGCAGTACTTC. It encodes CASSLLAGEQYF.

The genes are TRBV27 and TRBJ2-7, with 10 positions matching TRBD2. Germline CDR1 reads MNHEY; CDR2 reads SMNVEV (reference sequence). The trim removed 5 bases at V and 3 bases at J, leaving 7 bases unmatched. CDR3 length: 15 amino acids. This CDR3 is CASSPLLAGIYEQYF. CDR3 coding DNA: TGTGCCAGCAGTCCACTACTAGCGGGAATCTACGAGCAGTACTTC.

The chain recombines TRBV5-6 with TRBJ2-2; D is unclear. The germline gives CDR1 SGHDT, CDR2 YYEEEE. This CDR3 spans 14 amino acids. V gave up 0 bases and J gave up 1 base, with 4 bases separating them. The CDR3 here is CASSLGGNTGELFF. CDR3 sequence (DNA): TGTGCCAGCAGCTTGGGAGGGAACACCGGGGAGCTGTTTTTT.

The rearrangement links TRBV9 to TRBJ2-3; 9 bases map to TRBD2. Trimming removed 2 bases from V and 3 bases from J; junction bases left unmatched: 10. Germline assignment: CDR1 SGDLS and CDR2 YYNGEE. The CDR3 covers 17 residues. Here the CDR3 reads CASSVELAGPGTDTQYF. CDR3 coding DNA: TGTGCCAGCAGCGTGGAGCTAGCGGGGCCGGGGACAGATACGCAGTATTTT.

This sequence joins TRBV9 and TRBJ2-1, with TRBD2 matching 9 bases. Unmatched junction bases numbered 4, after V lost 6 bases and J lost 3 bases. CDR1 and CDR2 from the germline V gene are SGDLS and YYNGEE. The CDR3 covers 14 residues. CDR3 protein: CASTLAGNYNEQFF. The CDR3 DNA reads as TGTGCCAGCACGCTAGCGGGGAACTACAATGAGCAGTTCTTC.

V usage is TRBV7-2 and J usage is TRBJ2-3; TRBD2 agrees at 8 bases. V was clipped by 7 bases and J by 9 bases; unmatched bases: 18. Germline-derived CDR1 and CDR2 are SGHTA and FQGNSA. The CDR3 is 16 residues long. The CDR3 here is CASKYLDGRALGTQYF. CDR3 DNA: TGTGCCAGCAAATATCTAGACGGGAGGGCCCTCGGCACGCAGTATTTT.

The V and J genes are TRBV28 and TRBJ1-2; no definite D call. The ends were cut back, 2 bases at V and 5 bases at J, with 12 bases in the middle. The CDR3 has 14 residues. Germline V gives CDR1 MDHEN, CDR2 SYDVKM. CDR3 sequence reads: CASSLEGLGYGYTF. CDR3 coding DNA: TGTGCCAGCAGTTTAGAGGGTCTGGGGTATGGCTACACCTTC.

The chain recombines TRBV14 with TRBJ2-7, with D perhaps TRBD2 (6 bases). The CDR3 covers 15 residues. Germline-derived CDR1 and CDR2 are SGHDN and FVKESK. The V end was cut by 1 base, the J end by 4 bases, with 14 bases between. The CDR3 sequence: CASSQVGWRGYEQYF. The CDR3 region has the DNA TGTGCCAGCAGCCAAGTAGGCTGGAGGGGTTACGAGCAGTACTTC.

The rearrangement joins TRBV28 to TRBJ1-3; D perhaps matches TRBD1 (5 bases). V lost 5 bases and J 2 bases, leaving 13 bases between the germline ends. CDR1 and CDR2 from the germline V gene are MDHEN and SYDVKM. The CDR3 sequence is 15 residues long. The CDR3 DNA reads TGTGCCAGCAGTGAGCAGGGAATCCCTGGAAACACCATATATTTT. The encoded protein is CASSEQGIPGNTIYF.

This chain uses TRBV28 with TRBJ1-2; no clear D gene. The CDR3 runs to 14 residues. Trimming cost V 3 bases and J 7 bases, with 15 bases left between them. The germline V gene has CDR1 MDHEN and CDR2 SYDVKM. The CDR3: CASSLWLGGSGYTF. The CDR3 DNA is TGTGCCAGCAGTTTGTGGCTGGGAGGATCTGGCTACACCTTC.